This TCR beta chain was profiled in a study of blood T cell repertoires in COVID-19. About the study: Italy, Spain and the United States were the sources of the convalescent and acute COVID-19 samples. Sources were T cells, B-cell-depleted T cells, or PBMCs; the material itself was cDNA or gDNA.

CDR3 length: 12 amino acids. V shed 4 bases and J shed 5 bases, with 9 bases lying between them. Germline V gives CDR1 SQVTM, CDR2 ANQGSEA. This clone appeared a single time. In the authors' workflow: Amplification from reference gene primers served as the basis for estimated nucleated cell counts. TCRdb keeps only in-frame clones here, not all; method: immunoSEQ multiplex PCR. D and trimming come from the DNA, and the V and J calls and clone size come from that table. The sample holds around 43,000 clones, approximately 80% seen once. The TCR sequence derives from an older man with acute or convalescent COVID-19. Source material: peripheral blood. The chain recombines TRBV29-1 with TRBJ1-5; possible D gene TRBD1, 5 bases. The CDR3 sequence is CSVGGGDQPQHF. The CDR3 DNA is TGCAGCGTTGGAGGAGGGGATCAGCCCCAGCATTTT. Full variable domain (rest looked up from reference TRBV29-1 and TRBJ1-5): SAVISQKPSRDICQRGTSLTIQCQVDSQVTMMFWYRQQPGQSLTLIATANQGSEATYESGFVIDKFPISRPNLTFSTLTVSNMSPEDSSIYLCSVGGGDQPQHFGDGTRLSIL.